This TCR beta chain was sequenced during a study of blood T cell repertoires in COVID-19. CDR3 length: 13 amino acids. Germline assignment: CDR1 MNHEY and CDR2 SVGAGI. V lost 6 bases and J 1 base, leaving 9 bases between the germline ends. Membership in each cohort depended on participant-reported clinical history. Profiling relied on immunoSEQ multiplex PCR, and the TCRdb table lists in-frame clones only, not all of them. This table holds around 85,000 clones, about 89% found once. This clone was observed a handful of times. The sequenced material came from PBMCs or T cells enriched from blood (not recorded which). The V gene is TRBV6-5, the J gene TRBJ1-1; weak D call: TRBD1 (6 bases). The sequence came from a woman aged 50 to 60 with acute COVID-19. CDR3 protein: CASRATGNTEAFF. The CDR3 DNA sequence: TGTGCCAGCAGGGCGACAGGGAACACTGAAGCTTTCTTT.